Given below is one T cell receptor beta chain in context. The entry originates in a study of control samples from healthy donors and cancer patients. The V end lost 2 bases, the J end lost 5 bases, and 11 bases lay between the germline ends. Germline V gene lookup returns CDR1 SGHRS and CDR2 YFSETQ. The CDR3 loop spans 13 amino acids. Libraries were prepared by immunoSEQ multiplex PCR; TCRdb keeps only in-frame clonotypes and omits some of them. The table records 100,000 to 150,000 clones, 87% of them present only once. This TCR was recovered from a man aged 55-75 years in good health. V usage is TRBV5-1 and J usage is TRBJ2-7, with unresolved D. Sequencing was performed on blood. The CDR3 sequence is CASSLLGSDEQYF. For the CDR3, the DNA is TGCGCCAGCAGCTTATTGGGATCGGACGAGCAGTACTTC.